The T cell receptor (beta chain) under discussion was sequenced for a study of shared clonotypes between healthy human individuals. The V and J ends lost 7 bases and 7 bases, in that order; junction bases with no gene match: 13. Germline CDR1 SQVTM, CDR2 ANQGSEA. CDR3 length equals 15 residues. Methods used by the authors: ImmunoSEQ only sent back junction sequences with no quality scores, so filtering was done differently. TCRdb keeps only in-frame clones here, not all; method: immunoSEQ multiplex PCR. For V, J and clone size, that table is used; D and trimming come from the DNA. The repertoire holds roughly 1 million clones, with roughly 74% as singletons.

The specimen sequenced was memory CD4+ T cells from PBMCs. Indicated subset: CD45RA-negative fraction. The chain joins TRBV29-1 to TRBJ2-4; 10 bases are a match to TRBD1. The source of this sequence is a man aged 18 to 35 in good health. Some clones in this sample may be carry-over from other donors' samples. CDR3 loop: CSGRPGTGVGNIQYF. The CDR3 nucleotides read TGCAGCGGCCGTCCCGGGACAGGGGTGGGGAACATTCAGTACTTC.